Below, one T cell receptor (beta chain) is given with its context. Per the authors' pipeline: Nucleated cell number was recorded as an estimate derived from reference gene primer amplification. The repertoire was sequenced with immunoSEQ multiplex PCR; TCRdb's copy has only in-frame clones and lacks some. V and J calls and clone size are given by that table; D and trimming were obtained from the DNA. The sample holds over 150,000 clones, 76% seen once. These data originate in a study of blood T cell repertoires in COVID-19. About the study: From the United States, Italy and Spain came samples of acute and convalescent COVID-19. T cells, B-cell-depleted T cells, or PBMCs provided the cDNA or gDNA that served as material.

The clonotype comes from a woman aged 80 or over with acute or convalescent COVID-19. The material sequenced was peripheral blood.

CDR3 nucleotides: TGTGCCAGCAGCCGGGACAGGGGGAATGAAAAACTGTTTTTT. Its protein product is CASSRDRGNEKLFF. The chain uses TRBV4-2 and TRBJ1-4; 11 bases line up with TRBD1. V was pared by 4 bases and J by 5 bases, with 0 bases of the junction left unmatched. The CDR3 length is 14 residues. Germline V gene sequence: CDR1 LGHNA, CDR2 YNFKEQ.